A single T cell receptor (beta chain) is shown here with its context. Its specificity is unknown. No fewer than two post-ART and no fewer than one pre-ART PBMC samples existed for each donor. The data stem from a study of long-term antiretroviral therapy in people with HIV. Trimming took off 5 bases at V and 5 bases at J, with 16 bases between the two ends. The CDR3 sequence is 14 residues long. CDR1 and CDR2 (germline): SGHVS, FQNEAQ. The assay used was immunoSEQ (version v3.0), run at survey level. Some clones are missing from TCRdb's copy, which holds only in-frame ones; the method was immunoSEQ multiplex PCR. Of some 17,000 clones detected, over 60% appear once; the ten largest clones hold 15%. Study conclusions and caveats: With ART, diversity went up but was still lower than in transplant donor controls.

The source is a woman between 50 and 59 years old with HIV. This specimen consisted of unsorted PBMCs, obtained around 2.4 years before starting antiretroviral therapy. V usage is TRBV7-8 and J usage is TRBJ2-7, with a possible D match to TRBD1 (5 bases). The CDR3 region is CASSGDSLIHEQYF. The DNA of the CDR3 is TGTGCCAGCAGCGGTGACAGTTTAATCCACGAGCAGTACTTC.